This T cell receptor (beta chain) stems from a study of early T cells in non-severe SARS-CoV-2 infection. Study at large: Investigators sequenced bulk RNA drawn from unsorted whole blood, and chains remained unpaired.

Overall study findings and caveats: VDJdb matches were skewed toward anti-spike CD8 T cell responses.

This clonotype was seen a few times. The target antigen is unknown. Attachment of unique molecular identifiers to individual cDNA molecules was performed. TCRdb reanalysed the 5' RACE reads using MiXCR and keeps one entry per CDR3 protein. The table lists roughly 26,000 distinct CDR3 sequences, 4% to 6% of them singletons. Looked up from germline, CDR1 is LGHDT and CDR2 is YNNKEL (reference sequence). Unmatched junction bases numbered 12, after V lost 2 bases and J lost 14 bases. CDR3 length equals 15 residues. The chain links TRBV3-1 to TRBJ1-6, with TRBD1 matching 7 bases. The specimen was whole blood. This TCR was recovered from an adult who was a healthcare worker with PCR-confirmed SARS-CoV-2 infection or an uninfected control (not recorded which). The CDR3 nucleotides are TGTGCCAGCAGCCAACAACGACAGGGCCCAGGAACCCTCCACTTT. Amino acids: CASSQQRQGPGTLHF.